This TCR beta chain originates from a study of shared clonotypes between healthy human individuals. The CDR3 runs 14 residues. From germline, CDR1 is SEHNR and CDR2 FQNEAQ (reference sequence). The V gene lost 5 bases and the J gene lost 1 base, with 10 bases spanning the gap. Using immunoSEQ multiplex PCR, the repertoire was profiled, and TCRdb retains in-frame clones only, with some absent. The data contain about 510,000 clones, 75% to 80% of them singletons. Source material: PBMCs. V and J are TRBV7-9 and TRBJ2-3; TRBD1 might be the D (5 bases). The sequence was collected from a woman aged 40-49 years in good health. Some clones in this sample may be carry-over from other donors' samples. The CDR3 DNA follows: TGTGCCAGCAGCATTCAGACAGGCACAGATACGCAGTATTTT. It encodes CASSIQTGTDTQYF. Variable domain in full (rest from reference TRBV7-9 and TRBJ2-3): DTGVSQNPRHKITKRGQNVTFRCDPISEHNRLYWYRQTLGQGPEFLTYFQNEAQLEKSRLLSDRFSAERPKGSFSTLEIQRTEQGDSAMYLCASSIQTGTDTQYFGPGTRLTVL.